Below are 8 T cell receptor beta chains sequenced from a single sample in a study of PD-1 blockade in classical Hodgkin lymphoma (dated by TCRdb to 2018 to 2021). Library generation was performed with the immunoSEQ multiplex PCR assay. The table comes from immuneACCESS by way of TCRdb, which keeps in-frame sequences with V and J called. Part of the clones is missing from these tables; in studies checked, under half for an unresolved V gene and the rest for unknown reasons. In all, the sample holds some 33,000 clones, and around 74% of those were seen once. The ten most abundant clones make up almost 4% of the sample. What this sample's time point label stands for: cycle 4 day 1 (C4D1), after 6 weeks of nivolumab. Relapse after autologous stem cell transplantation had occurred in all trial patients, and cohorts A, B and C were distinguished by prior brentuximab vedotin exposure. The material was peripheral blood mononuclear cells (PBMCs), obtained before the fourth cycle of nivolumab. These receptors all come from a human donor with classical Hodgkin lymphoma.

This chain links TRBV20-1 with TRBJ1-1, with no clear D. CDR1 DFQATT and CDR2 SNEGSKA come from the germline V gene (reference sequence). V lost 3 bases and J lost 5, with 4 bases in between. The length of the CDR3 is 10 residues. The CDR3 spells CSARETEAFF. The CDR3 nucleotides are TGCAGTGCTAGGGAGACTGAAGCTTTCTTT.

In its sample, this clone was seen once. The rearrangement joins TRBV5-8 to TRBJ2-3; 8 bases are shared with TRBD1. Germline V CDR1 and CDR2: SGHTS, YDEGEE. Trimming took 5 bases from V and 2 from J; bases not matched to a gene: 7. CDR3 length: 15 residues. The CDR3 sequence is CASSLTGDNTDTQYF. CDR3 nucleotide sequence: TGTGCCAGCAGTTTGACAGGGGATAACACAGATACGCAGTATTTT.

CDR3 nucleotides: TGTGCCAGCAGTACCCACAGGGAGAACACTGAAGCTTTCTTT. Its protein is CASSTHRENTEAFF. The chain joins TRBV27 to TRBJ1-1; a possible D gene is TRBD1 (6 bases). Germline values: CDR1 MNHEY, CDR2 SMNVEV (reference sequence). There are 14 residues in the CDR3. Trimming stripped 5 bases from V and 1 base from J, with 11 bases between.

The J gene is TRBJ2-2, the V gene TRBV9, with 7 bases fitting TRBD1. Germline V CDR1 and CDR2: SGDLS, YYNGEE. There are 17 residues in the CDR3. V trimming: 2 bases; J trimming: 0 bases; junction bases outside the gene matches: 7. The DNA for the CDR3 is TGTGCCAGCAGCGTTTCAGCCGGGACAGCGAACACCGGGGAGCTGTTTTTT. Protein product: CASSVSAGTANTGELFF.

The genes are TRBV30 and TRBJ1-4; D is unresolved. Per the germline V gene, CDR1 is GTSNPN and CDR2 is SVGIG (reference sequence). Trimming took 1 base from V and 6 from J, leaving 9 bases between them. The CDR3 has 13 amino acids. The CDR3 loop is CAWSGGGDEKLFF. As DNA, the CDR3 is TGTGCCTGGAGTGGAGGAGGTGATGAAAAACTGTTTTTT.

This chain joins TRBV9 and TRBJ2-1; D tentatively reads TRBD1 or TRBD2 (6 bases each). V lost 0 bases and J 7 bases, leaving 14 bases between the germline ends. The germline CDR1 and CDR2 sequences are SGDLS and YYNGEE. The CDR3 extends over 15 amino acids. CDR3 sequence reads: CASSVGGTGANEQFF. The CDR3 DNA is TGTGCCAGCAGCGTAGGAGGGACGGGGGCGAATGAGCAGTTCTTC.

The gene calls are TRBV11-3 and TRBJ2-2; a possible D gene is TRBD2 (5 bases). This CDR3 is 15 amino acids long. Germline V lookup: CDR1 SGHNT, CDR2 YENEEA. V lost 4 bases to trimming and J lost 0 bases, with 9 bases between them. The CDR3 DNA is TGTGCCAGCAGCTCCAAGCGGCCGAACACCGGGGAGCTGTTTTTT. Encoded protein: CASSSKRPNTGELFF.

CDR3 bases: TGTGCCAGCTCTAAATTCATTACTGAAGCTTTCTTT. Translating it yields CASSKFITEAFF. The genes are TRBV7-9 and TRBJ1-1; D gene unclear. Germline V gene sequence: CDR1 SEHNR, CDR2 FQNEAQ (reference sequence). The CDR3 totals 12 residues. V dropped 8 bases and J dropped 5 bases, with 12 bases sitting between them.